This T cell receptor (beta chain) was found in a study of blood T cell repertoires in COVID-19 (TCRdb year 2020). Study-wide context: Collaborator samples came from the United States, Italy and Spain and covered acute and convalescent phases of COVID-19. The material from the prospective study consisted of cDNA or gDNA derived from T cells, B-cell-depleted T cells, or PBMCs. Deeply sampled blood TCRbeta repertoires from subjects exposed to, actively infected with, or recovered from COVID-19 were included in the dataset. The repertoires were released in a freely available public database meant as a resource for research on the immune response to SARS-CoV-2. Where available, HLA class I and class II types were obtained from metadata supplied by the sample provider rather than from assay-based typing. Nearly every sample came with metadata listing a de-identified subject ID, COVID-19 status, age in years and sex. The samples were drawn from two sources: the first 160 participants of the ongoing ImmuneRACE study, and 1,254 subjects contributed by 6 global collaborators.

TCRbeta CDR3 regions were amplified from genomic DNA using the immunoSEQ Assay, a bias-controlled multiplex PCR. In the paper's pipeline: Within the assay, amplification of reference gene primers was used to estimate how many nucleated cells each sample contained. To quantify the absolute abundance of each unique TCRbeta CDR3 rearrangement, sequence reads were collapsed and filtered. Productive Simpson clonality was computed per sample as the square root of Simpson's diversity index over productive rearrangements. In its TCRdb copy, this immuneACCESS table keeps in-frame sequences only and misses some clones. Where compared with another copy, unresolved V genes explain less than half of these, and the others have no known cause. That table gives V, J and clone size, and the DNA gave D and trimming. The sample yields over 150,000 clones; around nine tenths were counted once. The ten largest account for 2.5% to 3% of the sample.

For CDR1 and CDR2, the germline V gene lists KGHDR and SFDVKD. Relative to germline, V is missing 3 bases and J is missing 6 bases, with 6 bases of the junction outside any gene match. Inclusive of the bounding cysteine and phenylalanine, the CDR3 is 15 residues long. The retained sequence is limited to the CDR3, 45 bases, with the frame set at the first base. Collaborating institutions collected whole blood in K2EDTA tubes following their own protocols. For TCRbeta analysis, collaborator samples were shipped as frozen whole blood, as isolated PBMCs, or as DNA extracted from either sample type. Summary of the overall study and its limitations: The amount of clinical and demographic metadata varied by source and participant and was provided uncurated.

In the case of this clone: Its cognate antigen has yet to be identified. There are no base qualities to consult, and no much larger clone falls within one base.

The sample taken for sequencing was peripheral blood. The chain joins TRBV24-1 to TRBJ2-2, and TRBD2 aligns with 7 junction nucleotides. The TCR comes from a man aged 40-49 years with active or convalescent COVID-19. The DNA is as follows: TGTGCCACCAGTGATCCCGGACTAGGAGCCGGGGAGCTGTTTTTT. Translation gives CATSDPGLGAGELFF.